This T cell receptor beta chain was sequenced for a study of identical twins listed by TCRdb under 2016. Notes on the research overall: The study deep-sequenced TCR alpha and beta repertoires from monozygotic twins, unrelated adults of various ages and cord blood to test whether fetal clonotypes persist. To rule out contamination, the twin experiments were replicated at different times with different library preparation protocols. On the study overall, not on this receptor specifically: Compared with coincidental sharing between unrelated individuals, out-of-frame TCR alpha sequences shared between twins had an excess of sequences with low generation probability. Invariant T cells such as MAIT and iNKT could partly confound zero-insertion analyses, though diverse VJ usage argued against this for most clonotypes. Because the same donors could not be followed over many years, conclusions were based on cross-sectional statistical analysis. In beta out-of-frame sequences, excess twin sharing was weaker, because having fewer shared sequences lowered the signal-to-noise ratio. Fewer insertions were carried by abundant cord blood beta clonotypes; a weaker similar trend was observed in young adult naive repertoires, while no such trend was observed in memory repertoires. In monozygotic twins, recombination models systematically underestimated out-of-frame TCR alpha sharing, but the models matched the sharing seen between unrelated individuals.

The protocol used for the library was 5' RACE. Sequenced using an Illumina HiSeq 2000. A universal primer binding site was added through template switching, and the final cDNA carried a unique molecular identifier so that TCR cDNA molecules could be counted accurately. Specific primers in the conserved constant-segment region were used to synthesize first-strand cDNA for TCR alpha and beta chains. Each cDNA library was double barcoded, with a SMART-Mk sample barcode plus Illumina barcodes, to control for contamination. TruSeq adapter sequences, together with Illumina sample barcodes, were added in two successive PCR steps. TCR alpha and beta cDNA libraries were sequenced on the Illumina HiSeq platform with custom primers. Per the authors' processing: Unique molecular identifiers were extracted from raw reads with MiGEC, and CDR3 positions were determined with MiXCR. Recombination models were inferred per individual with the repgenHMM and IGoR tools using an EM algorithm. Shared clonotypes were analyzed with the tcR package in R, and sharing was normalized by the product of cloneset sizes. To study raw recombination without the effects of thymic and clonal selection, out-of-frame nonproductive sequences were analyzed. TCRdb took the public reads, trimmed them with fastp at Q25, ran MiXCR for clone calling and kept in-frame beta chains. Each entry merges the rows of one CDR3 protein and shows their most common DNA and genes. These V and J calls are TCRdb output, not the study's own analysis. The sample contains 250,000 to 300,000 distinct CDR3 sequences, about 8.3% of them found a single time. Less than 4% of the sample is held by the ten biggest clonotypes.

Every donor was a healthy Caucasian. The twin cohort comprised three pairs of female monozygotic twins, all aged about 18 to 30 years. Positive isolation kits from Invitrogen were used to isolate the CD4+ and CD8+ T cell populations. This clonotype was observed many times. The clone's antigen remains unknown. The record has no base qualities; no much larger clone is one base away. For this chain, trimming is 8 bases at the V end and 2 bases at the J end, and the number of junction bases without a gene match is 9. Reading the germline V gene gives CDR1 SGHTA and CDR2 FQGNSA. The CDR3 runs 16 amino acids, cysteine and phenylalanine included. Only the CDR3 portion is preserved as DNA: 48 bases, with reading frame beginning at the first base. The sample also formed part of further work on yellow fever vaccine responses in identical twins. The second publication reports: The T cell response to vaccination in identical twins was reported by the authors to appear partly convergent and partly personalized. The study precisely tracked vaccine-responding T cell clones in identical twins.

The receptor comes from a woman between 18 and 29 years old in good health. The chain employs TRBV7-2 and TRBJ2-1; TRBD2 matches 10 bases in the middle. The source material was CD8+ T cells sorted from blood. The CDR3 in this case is CASAGLAEDPYNEQFF. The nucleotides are TGTGCCAGCGCCGGACTAGCGGAGGACCCCTACAATGAGCAGTTCTTC.